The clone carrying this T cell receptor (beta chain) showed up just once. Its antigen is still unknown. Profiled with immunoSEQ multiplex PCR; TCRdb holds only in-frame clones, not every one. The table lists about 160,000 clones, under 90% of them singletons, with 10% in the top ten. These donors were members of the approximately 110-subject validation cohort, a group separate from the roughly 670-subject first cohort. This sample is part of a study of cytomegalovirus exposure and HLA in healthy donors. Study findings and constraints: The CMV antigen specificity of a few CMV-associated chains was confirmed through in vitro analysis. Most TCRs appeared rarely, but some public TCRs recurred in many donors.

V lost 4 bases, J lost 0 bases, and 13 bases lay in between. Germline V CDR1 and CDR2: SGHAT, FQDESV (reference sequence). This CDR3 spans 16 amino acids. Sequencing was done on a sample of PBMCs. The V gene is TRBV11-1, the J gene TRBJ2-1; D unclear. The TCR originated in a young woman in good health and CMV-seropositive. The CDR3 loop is CASSSTSRSSYNEQFF. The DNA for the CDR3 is TGTGCCAGCAGCTCAACTTCTAGAAGCTCCTACAATGAGCAGTTCTTC.